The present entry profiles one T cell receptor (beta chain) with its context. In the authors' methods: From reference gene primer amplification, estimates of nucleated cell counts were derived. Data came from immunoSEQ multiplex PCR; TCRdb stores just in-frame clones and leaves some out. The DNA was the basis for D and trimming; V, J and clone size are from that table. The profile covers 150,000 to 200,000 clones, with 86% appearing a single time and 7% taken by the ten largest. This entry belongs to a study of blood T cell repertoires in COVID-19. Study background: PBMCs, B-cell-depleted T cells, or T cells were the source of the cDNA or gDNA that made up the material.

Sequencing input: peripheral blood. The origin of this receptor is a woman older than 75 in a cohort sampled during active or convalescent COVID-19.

The CDR3 coding sequence is TGTGCCACCAGCACAGCTAGGCATTTTGGCAATCAGCCCCAGCATTTT. This encodes CATSTARHFGNQPQHF. V and J are TRBV15 and TRBJ1-5; D unclear. The CDR3 is made up of 16 amino acids. Germline V lookup: CDR1 LNHNV, CDR2 YYDKDF (reference sequence). V shed 4 bases and J shed 2 bases, with 15 bases lying between them.